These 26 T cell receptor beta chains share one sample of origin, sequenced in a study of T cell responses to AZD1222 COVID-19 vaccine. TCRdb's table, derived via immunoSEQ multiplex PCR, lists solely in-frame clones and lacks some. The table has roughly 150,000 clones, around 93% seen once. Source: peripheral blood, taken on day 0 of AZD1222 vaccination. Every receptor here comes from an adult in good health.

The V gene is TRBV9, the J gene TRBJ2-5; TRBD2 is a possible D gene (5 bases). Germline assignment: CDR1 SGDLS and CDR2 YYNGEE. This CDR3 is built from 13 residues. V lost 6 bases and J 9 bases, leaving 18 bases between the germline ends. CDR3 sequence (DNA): TGTGCCAGCACCTCCGGGCAAGACGGGGCCCAGTACTTC. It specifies CASTSGQDGAQYF.

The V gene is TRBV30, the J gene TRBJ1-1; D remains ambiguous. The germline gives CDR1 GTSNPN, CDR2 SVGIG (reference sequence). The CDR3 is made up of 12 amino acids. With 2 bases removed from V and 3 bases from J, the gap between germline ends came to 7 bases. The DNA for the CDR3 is TGTGCCTGGAGTCCGATAGACACTGAAGCTTTCTTT. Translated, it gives CAWSPIDTEAFF.

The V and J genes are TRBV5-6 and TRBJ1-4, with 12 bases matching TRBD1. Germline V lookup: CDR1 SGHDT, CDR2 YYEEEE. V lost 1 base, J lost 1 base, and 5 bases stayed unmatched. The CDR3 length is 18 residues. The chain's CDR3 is CASSLKRDRGRTNEKLFF. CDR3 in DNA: TGTGCCAGCAGCTTGAAACGGGACAGGGGGCGAACTAATGAAAAACTGTTTTTT.

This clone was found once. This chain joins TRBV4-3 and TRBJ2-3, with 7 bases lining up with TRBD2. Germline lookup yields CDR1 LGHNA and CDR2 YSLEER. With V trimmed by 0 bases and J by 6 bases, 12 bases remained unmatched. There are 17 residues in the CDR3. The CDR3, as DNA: TGCGCCAGCAGCCAAGATATCGCTAGCGGAGCCGTTGATACGCAGTATTTT. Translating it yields CASSQDIASGAVDTQYF.

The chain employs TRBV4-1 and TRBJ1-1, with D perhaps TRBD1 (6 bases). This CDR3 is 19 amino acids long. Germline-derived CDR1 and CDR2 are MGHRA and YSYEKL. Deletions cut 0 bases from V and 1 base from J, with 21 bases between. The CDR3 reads CASSQDCEGQGSPNTEAFF. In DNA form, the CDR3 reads TGCGCCAGCAGCCAAGATTGTGAGGGGCAGGGGTCCCCGAACACTGAAGCTTTCTTT.

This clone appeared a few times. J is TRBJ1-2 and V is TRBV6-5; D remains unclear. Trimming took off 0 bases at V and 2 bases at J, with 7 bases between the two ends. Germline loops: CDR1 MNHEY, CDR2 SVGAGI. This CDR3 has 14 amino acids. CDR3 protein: CASSYSEGNYGYTF. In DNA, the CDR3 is TGTGCCAGCAGTTACTCAGAGGGAAACTATGGCTACACCTTC.

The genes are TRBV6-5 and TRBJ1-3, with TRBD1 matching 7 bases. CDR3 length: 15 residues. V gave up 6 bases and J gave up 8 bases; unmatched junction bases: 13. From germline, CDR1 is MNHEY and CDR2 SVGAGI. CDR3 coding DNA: TGTGCCAGCAGCTTCGCTGCAGGGGGAAGGGACACCATATATTTT. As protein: CASSFAAGGRDTIYF.

The CDR3 region is CASSLAVSVGNTIYF. In nucleotides, the CDR3 is TGTGCCAGCAGCTTGGCAGTGTCGGTCGGAAACACCATATATTTT. V is TRBV5-4 and J is TRBJ1-3; D not certain. Looked up from germline, CDR1 is SGHNT and CDR2 is YYREEE (reference sequence). V lost 0 bases and J lost 4, with 11 bases in between. The CDR3 has 15 residues.

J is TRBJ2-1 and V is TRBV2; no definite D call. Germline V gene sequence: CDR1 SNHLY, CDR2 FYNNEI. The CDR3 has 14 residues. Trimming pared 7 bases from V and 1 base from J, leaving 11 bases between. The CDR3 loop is CASKGEASYNEQFF. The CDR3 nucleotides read TGTGCCAGCAAAGGTGAAGCTTCCTACAATGAGCAGTTCTTC.

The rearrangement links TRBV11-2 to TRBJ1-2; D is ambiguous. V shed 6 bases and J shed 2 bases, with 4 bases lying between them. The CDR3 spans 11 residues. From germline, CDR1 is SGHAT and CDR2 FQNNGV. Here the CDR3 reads CASRLNYGYTF. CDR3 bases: TGTGCCAGCAGGTTGAACTATGGCTACACCTTC.

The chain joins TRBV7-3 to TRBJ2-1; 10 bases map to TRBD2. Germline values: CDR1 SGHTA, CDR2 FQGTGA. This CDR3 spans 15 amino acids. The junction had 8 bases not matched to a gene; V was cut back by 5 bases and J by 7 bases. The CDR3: CASSPSGGARNEQFF. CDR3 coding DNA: TGTGCCAGCAGCCCAAGCGGGGGGGCCCGGAATGAGCAGTTCTTC. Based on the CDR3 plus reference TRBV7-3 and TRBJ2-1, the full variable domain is GAGVSQTPSNKVTEKGKYVELRCDPISGHTALYWYRQSLGQGPEFLIYFQGTGAADDSGLPNDRFFAVRPEGSVSTLKIQRTERGDSAVYLCASSPSGGARNEQFFGPGTRLTVL.

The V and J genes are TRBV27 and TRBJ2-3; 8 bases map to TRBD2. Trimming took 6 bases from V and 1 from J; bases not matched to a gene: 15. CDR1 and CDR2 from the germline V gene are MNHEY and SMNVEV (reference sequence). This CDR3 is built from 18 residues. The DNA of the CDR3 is TGTGCCAGCAGCGTAATGGGGATTAGCGGGGTTCGCACAGATACGCAGTATTTT. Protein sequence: CASSVMGISGVRTDTQYF.

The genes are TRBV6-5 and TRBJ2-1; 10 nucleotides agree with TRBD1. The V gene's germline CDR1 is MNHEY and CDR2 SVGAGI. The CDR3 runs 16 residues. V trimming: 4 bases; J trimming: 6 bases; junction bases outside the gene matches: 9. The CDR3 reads CASSSQPGQGINEQFF. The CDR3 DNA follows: TGTGCCAGCAGTTCCCAACCGGGACAGGGGATCAATGAGCAGTTCTTC.

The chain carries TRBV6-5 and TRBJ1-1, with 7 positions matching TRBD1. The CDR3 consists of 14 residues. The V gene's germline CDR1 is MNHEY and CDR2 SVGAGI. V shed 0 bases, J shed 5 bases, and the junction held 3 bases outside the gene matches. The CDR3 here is CASSYSTGITEAFF. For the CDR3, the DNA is TGTGCCAGCAGTTACTCGACAGGGATAACTGAAGCTTTCTTT.

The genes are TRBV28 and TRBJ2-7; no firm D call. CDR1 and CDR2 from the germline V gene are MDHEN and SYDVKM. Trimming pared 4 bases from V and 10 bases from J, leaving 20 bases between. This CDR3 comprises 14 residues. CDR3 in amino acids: CASSSPGPPVGQYF. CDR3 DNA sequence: TGTGCCAGCAGTTCCCCCGGACCACCTGTGGGTCAGTACTTC.

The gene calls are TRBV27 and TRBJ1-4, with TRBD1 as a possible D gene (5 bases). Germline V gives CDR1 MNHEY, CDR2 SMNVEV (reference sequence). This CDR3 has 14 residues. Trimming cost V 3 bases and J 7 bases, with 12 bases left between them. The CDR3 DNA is TGTGCCAGCAGTTTTTTGGGGCCTAGTGAAAAACTGTTTTTT. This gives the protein CASSFLGPSEKLFF.

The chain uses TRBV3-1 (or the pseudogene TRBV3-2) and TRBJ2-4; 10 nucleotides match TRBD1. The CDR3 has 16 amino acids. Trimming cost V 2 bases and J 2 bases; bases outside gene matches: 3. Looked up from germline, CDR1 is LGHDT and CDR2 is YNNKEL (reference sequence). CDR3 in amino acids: CASSQMGQGTKNIQYF. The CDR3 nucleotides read TGTGCCAGCAGCCAAATGGGACAGGGGACCAAAAACATTCAGTACTTC.

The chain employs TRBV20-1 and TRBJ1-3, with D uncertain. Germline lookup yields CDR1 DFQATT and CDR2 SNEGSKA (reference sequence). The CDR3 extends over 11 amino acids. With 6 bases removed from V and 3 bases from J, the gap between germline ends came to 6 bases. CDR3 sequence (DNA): TGCAGTGCCCCGCGTGGAAACACCATATATTTT. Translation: CSAPRGNTIYF.

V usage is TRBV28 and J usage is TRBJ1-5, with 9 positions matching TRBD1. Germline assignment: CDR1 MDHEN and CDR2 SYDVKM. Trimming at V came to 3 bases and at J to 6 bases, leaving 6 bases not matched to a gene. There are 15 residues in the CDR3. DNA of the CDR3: TGTGCCAGCAGTTTGGGGACAGGGTGGGGTCAGCCCCAGCATTTT. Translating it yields CASSLGTGWGQPQHF.

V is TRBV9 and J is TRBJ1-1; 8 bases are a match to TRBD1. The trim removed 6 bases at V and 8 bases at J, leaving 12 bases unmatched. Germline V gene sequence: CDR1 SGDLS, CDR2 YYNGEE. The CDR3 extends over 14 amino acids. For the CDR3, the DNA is TGTGCCAGCACCGCCTCCGACAGGGGACCCGAAGCTTTCTTT. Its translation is CASTASDRGPEAFF. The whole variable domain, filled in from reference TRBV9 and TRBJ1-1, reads DSGVTQTPKHLITATGQRVTLRCSPRSGDLSVYWYQQSLDQGLQFLIQYYNGEERAKGNILERFSAQQFPDLHSELNLSSLELGDSALYFCASTASDRGPEAFFGQGTRLTVV.

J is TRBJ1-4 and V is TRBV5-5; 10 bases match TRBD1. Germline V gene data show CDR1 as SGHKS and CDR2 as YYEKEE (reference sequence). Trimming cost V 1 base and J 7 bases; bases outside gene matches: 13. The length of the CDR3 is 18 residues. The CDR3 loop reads CASSLFPKTGGAGEKLFF. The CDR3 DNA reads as TGTGCCAGCAGCTTGTTCCCAAAGACAGGGGGCGCCGGTGAAAAACTGTTTTTT. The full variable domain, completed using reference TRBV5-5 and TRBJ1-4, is DAGVTQSPTHLIKTRGQQVTLRCSPISGHKSVSWYQQVLGQGPQFIFQYYEKEERGRGNFPDRFSARQFPNYSSELNVNALLLGDSALYLCASSLFPKTGGAGEKLFFGSGTQLSVL.

CDR3 DNA sequence: TGCGCCAGCAGCCGCATAGGACAGGGTCCCTCTGGGGCCAACGTCCTGACTTTC. Translated, it gives CASSRIGQGPSGANVLTF. The chain links TRBV4-1 to TRBJ2-6; 8 nucleotides line up with TRBD1. The CDR3 totals 18 residues. CDR1 is MGHRA and CDR2 is YSYEKL in the germline V gene. With 4 bases clipped from V and 0 bases from J, the junction kept 8 bases outside the gene matches.

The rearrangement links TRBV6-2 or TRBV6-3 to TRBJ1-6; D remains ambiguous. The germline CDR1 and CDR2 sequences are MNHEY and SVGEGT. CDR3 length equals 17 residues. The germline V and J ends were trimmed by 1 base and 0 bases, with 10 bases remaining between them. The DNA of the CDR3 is TGTGCCAGCAGTTACTGGGGTGTTAGCTCCTATAATTCACCCCTCCACTTT. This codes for CASSYWGVSSYNSPLHF.

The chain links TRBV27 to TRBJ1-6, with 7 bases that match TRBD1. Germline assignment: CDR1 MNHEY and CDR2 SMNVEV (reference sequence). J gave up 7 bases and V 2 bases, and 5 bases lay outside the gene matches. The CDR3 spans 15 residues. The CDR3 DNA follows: TGTGCCAGCAGTTTAGAGGGACAGAGGAATTCACCCCTCCACTTT. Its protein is CASSLEGQRNSPLHF.

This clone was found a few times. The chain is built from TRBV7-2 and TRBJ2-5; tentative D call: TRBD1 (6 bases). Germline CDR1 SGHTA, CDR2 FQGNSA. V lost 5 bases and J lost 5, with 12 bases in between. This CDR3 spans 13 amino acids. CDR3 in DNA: TGTGCCAGCAGCCCCACTAGGGGGGAGACCCAGTACTTC. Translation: CASSPTRGETQYF.

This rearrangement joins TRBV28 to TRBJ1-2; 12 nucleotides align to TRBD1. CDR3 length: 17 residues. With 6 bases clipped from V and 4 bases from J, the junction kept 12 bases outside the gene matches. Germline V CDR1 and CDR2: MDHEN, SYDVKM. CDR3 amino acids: CASRSTGTGGSIYGYTF. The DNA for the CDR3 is TGTGCCAGCAGATCAACCGGGACAGGGGGCTCTATCTATGGCTACACCTTC.